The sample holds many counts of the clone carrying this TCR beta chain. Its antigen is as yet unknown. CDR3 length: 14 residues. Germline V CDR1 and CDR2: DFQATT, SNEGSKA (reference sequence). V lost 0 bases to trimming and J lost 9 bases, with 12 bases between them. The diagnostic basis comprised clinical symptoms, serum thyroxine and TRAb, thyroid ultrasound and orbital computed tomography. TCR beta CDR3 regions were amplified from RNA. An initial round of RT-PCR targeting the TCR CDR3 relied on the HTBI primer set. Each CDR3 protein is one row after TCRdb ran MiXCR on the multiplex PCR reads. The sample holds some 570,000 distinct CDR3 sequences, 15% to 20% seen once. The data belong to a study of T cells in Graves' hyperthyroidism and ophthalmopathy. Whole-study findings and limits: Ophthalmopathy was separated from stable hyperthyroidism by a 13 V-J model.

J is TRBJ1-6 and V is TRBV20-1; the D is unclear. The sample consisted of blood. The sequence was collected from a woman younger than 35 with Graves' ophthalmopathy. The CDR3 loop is CSARDQGKGSPLHF. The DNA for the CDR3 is TGCAGTGCTAGAGATCAAGGGAAGGGTTCACCCCTCCACTTT.